This T cell receptor (beta chain) stems from a study of blood T cell repertoires in COVID-19. Study overall: Acute and convalescent COVID-19 samples came from the United States, Italy and Spain.

As originally analysed: Quantification of nucleated cells was approximated via reference gene primer amplification. Profiled with immunoSEQ multiplex PCR; TCRdb holds only in-frame clones, not every one. That table is the source of V, J and clone size, and D and trimming were worked out from the DNA. In the table there are some 25,000 clones, roughly 84% of which are singletons. Germline CDR1 and CDR2: LNHDA and SQIVND (reference sequence). With 5 bases removed from V and 7 bases from J, the gap between germline ends came to 21 bases. The CDR3 spans 16 residues. The gene calls are TRBV19 and TRBJ1-5, with D maybe TRBD1 (5 bases). The material sequenced was peripheral blood. The receptor was derived from a man aged 45-65 years with active COVID-19. In DNA, the CDR3 is TGTGCCAGTAGTTCGAATCCGGTCAGGGTTCGACAGCCCCAGCATTTT. Protein product: CASSSNPVRVRQPQHF.